Listed below are T cell receptor beta chains from one sample, sequenced in a study of blood T cell repertoires in COVID-19. Sequencing used immunoSEQ multiplex PCR; TCRdb keeps in-frame clones, though not all of them. This table holds about 310,000 clones, approximately 89% found once. The source material was PBMCs or T cells enriched from blood (not recorded which). The receptors were sampled from a woman aged 25-40 years who had recovered from COVID-19. Both conserved end residues are part of each CDR3. A D gene is named only where the DNA matches it firmly. Not every row has a clone size; where given, it reads once, few, many or a size class.

abundance | d_gene | j_gene | v_gene | CDR3aa | CDR3nt
. | . | TRBJ2-2 | TRBV12-3/TRBV12-4 | CASSLTSTGELFF | TGTGCCAGCAGTTTAACCAGCACCGGGGAGCTGTTTTTT
. | . | TRBJ1-6 | TRBV3-1/TRBV3-2 | CASSQAGGGGYNSPLHF | TGTGCCAGCAGCCAAGCCGGGGGGGGAGGTTATAATTCACCCCTCCACTTT
. | . | TRBJ1-1 | TRBV6-5 | CASSYRGSQDVEAFF | TGTGCCAGCAGTTACAGGGGTTCTCAGGATGTTGAAGCTTTCTTT
. | . | TRBJ1-1 | TRBV5-3 | CARSPQGPDTEAFF | TGTGCCAGAAGCCCACAGGGACCGGACACTGAAGCTTTCTTT
. | . | TRBJ1-3 | TRBV7-9 | CASSPLGAPGNTIYF | TGTGCCAGCAGCCCCCTGGGGGCGCCTGGAAACACCATATATTTT
. | TRBD1 | TRBJ2-7 | TRBV19 | CASSIASPRGLHEQYF | TGTGCCAGTAGTATAGCTTCCCCCAGGGGGCTCCACGAGCAGTACTTC
. | . | TRBJ1-2 | TRBV7-9 | CATSTGALYGYTF | TGTGCCACCTCGACAGGAGCCCTCTATGGCTACACCTTC
. | TRBD1 | TRBJ2-1 | TRBV14 | CASSLYTGTEIYNEQFF | TGTGCCAGCAGCCTTTACACCGGGACAGAAATCTACAATGAGCAGTTCTTC
. | . | TRBJ1-2 | TRBV3-1/TRBV3-2 | CASSLRTGNYGYTF | TGTGCCAGCAGCCTCCGGACGGGGAACTATGGCTACACCTTC
. | . | TRBJ2-1 | TRBV5-1 | CASSLGGFSYNEQFF | TGCGCCAGCAGCTTAGGAGGGTTCTCCTACAATGAGCAGTTCTTC
once | . | TRBJ2-1 | TRBV2 | CASILLASYNEQFF | TGTGCCAGCATTTTACTAGCCTCCTACAATGAGCAGTTCTTC
. | TRBD2 | TRBJ2-7 | TRBV19 | CASSIVLAGLNEQYF | TGTGCCAGTAGTATAGTACTAGCGGGACTGAACGAGCAGTACTTC
once | TRBD2 | TRBJ2-1 | TRBV18 | CASSPRPTSGMKYEQFF | TGTGCCAGCTCACCACGTCCCACTAGCGGGATGAAATATGAGCAGTTCTTC
. | . | TRBJ1-5 | TRBV30 | CAWSVSMGPPIGSNQPQHF | TGTGCCTGGAGTGTAAGTATGGGGCCCCCGATCGGGAGCAATCAGCCCCAGCATTTT
. | . | TRBJ2-5 | TRBV11-2 | CASSDWADRQETQYF | TGTGCCAGCAGCGATTGGGCGGACAGACAAGAGACCCAGTACTTC
. | TRBD1 | TRBJ2-2 | TRBV29-1 | CSIRQGATDGGELFF | TGCAGCATTCGACAGGGGGCCACGGATGGCGGGGAGCTGTTTTTT
. | . | TRBJ1-1 | TRBV19 | CASSREFSTEAFF | TGTGCCAGTAGCCGGGAGTTTAGCACTGAAGCTTTCTTT
. | TRBD1 | TRBJ1-6 | TRBV5-1 | CASSQDRDNSPLHF | TGCGCCAGCAGCCAGGACAGGGATAATTCACCCCTCCACTTT
once | . | TRBJ2-2 | TRBV21-1 | CASSKVYQGNSGELFF | TGTGCCAGCAGCAAAGTTTACCAGGGAAATAGCGGGGAGCTGTTTTTT
. | TRBD1 | TRBJ1-5 | TRBV27 | CASSLLGTESNQPQHF | TGTGCCAGCAGTTTATTAGGGACAGAGAGCAATCAGCCCCAGCATTTT
few | TRBD1 | TRBJ1-5 | TRBV2 | CASSETGVYQPQHF | TGTGCCAGCAGTGAGACAGGGGTCTATCAGCCCCAGCATTTT
. | . | TRBJ1-3 | TRBV7-6 | CASSLAYDRISGNTIYF | TGTGCCAGCAGCTTAGCGTATGACAGGATCTCTGGAAACACCATATATTTT
. | TRBD2 | TRBJ2-7 | TRBV28 | CASSSTSGKTSYEQYF | TGTGCCAGCAGTTCCACTAGCGGAAAAACCTCCTACGAGCAGTACTTC
. | . | TRBJ1-1 | TRBV12-3/TRBV12-4 | CASSLGQVPEAFF | TGTGCCAGCAGTTTAGGGCAGGTACCTGAAGCTTTCTTT
. | . | TRBJ2-7 | TRBV5-1 | CASSLNVRVSSYEQYF | TGCGCCAGCAGCTTGAATGTCCGCGTGAGCTCCTACGAGCAGTACTTC
. | . | TRBJ2-3 | TRBV29-1 | CSVGPENTDTQYF | TGCAGCGTTGGCCCAGAAAACACAGATACGCAGTATTTT
. | . | TRBJ1-3 | TRBV9 | CASSLAGQTGNTIYF | TGTGCCAGCAGCCTCGCAGGGCAGACTGGAAACACCATATATTTT
. | TRBD2 | TRBJ2-3 | TRBV29-1 | CSVISRLAILQYF | TGCAGCGTTATTTCGCGACTAGCGATTTTGCAGTATTTT
. | . | TRBJ2-7 | TRBV27 | CASSLFAEQYEQYF | TGTGCCAGCAGTTTATTCGCGGAGCAATACGAGCAGTACTTC
few | . | TRBJ1-1 | TRBV18 | CASSRSGDTEAFF | TGTGCCAGCTCACGTTCGGGGGACACTGAAGCTTTCTTT
. | TRBD1 | TRBJ1-2 | TRBV3-1/TRBV3-2 | CASTPGTDYGYTF | TGTGCCAGCACCCCAGGGACAGATTATGGCTACACCTTC
. | . | TRBJ2-7 | TRBV6-1 | CASSETTRAHFFYEQYF | TGTGCCAGCAGTGAAACGACCAGGGCCCACTTCTTCTACGAGCAGTACTTC
. | . | TRBJ1-2 | TRBV27 | CASSLSLGASYYGYTF | TGTGCCAGCAGTTTATCTTTAGGGGCCAGTTACTATGGCTACACCTTC
. | TRBD2 | TRBJ2-3 | TRBV2 | CASSEALSGSHTDTQYF | TGTGCCAGCAGTGAAGCCCTCAGCGGGAGCCACACAGATACGCAGTATTTT
. | . | TRBJ2-5 | TRBV18 | CASSYTDQETQYF | TGTGCCAGCTCGTACACAGACCAAGAGACCCAGTACTTC
once | TRBD1 | TRBJ2-1 | TRBV7-6 | CASSLSIAGGTGLGNEQFF | TGTGCCAGCAGCCTATCCATAGCCGGCGGGACAGGGTTAGGGAATGAGCAGTTCTTC
. | TRBD1 | TRBJ1-1 | TRBV18 | CASSPITGEDTEAFF | TGTGCCAGCTCACCAATCACAGGGGAGGACACTGAAGCTTTCTTT
few | TRBD1 | TRBJ1-1 | TRBV18 | CASSPPNADREGDRAFF | TGTGCCAGCTCACCCCCGAACGCCGACAGGGAAGGGGATCGGGCTTTCTTT
. | . | TRBJ1-2 | TRBV5-1 | CASSLEGALYGYTF | TGCGCCAGCAGCTTGGAAGGGGCCCTCTATGGCTACACCTTC
. | TRBD1 | TRBJ1-5 | TRBV7-9 | CASSPISGQGSQPQHF | TGTGCCAGCAGCCCCATATCGGGACAGGGGTCCCAGCCCCAGCATTTT
few | . | TRBJ1-1 | TRBV20-1 | CSAGEEAREAFF | TGCAGTGCTGGTGAGGAGGCCCGTGAAGCTTTCTTT
. | . | TRBJ2-2 | TRBV11-3 | CASSPQGTGELFF | TGTGCCAGCAGCCCCCAGGGCACCGGGGAGCTGTTTTTT
once | TRBD1 | TRBJ2-5 | TRBV5-1 | CASGTITGDETQYF | TGCGCCAGCGGGACAATTACAGGGGACGAGACCCAGTACTTC
once | . | TRBJ1-1 | TRBV6-5 | CASTNRVGNTEAFF | TGTGCCAGCACAAACAGGGTGGGGAACACTGAAGCTTTCTTT
. | . | TRBJ2-5 | TRBV19 | CASSRSFEETQYF | TGTGCCAGTTCGAGAAGCTTTGAGGAGACCCAGTACTTC
. | . | TRBJ2-4 | TRBV6-2/TRBV6-3 | CASSQPGRGKNIQYF | TGTGCCAGCAGTCAGCCGGGAAGGGGGAAAAACATTCAGTACTTC
once | . | TRBJ2-6 | TRBV5-1 | CASSLGHGTGANVLTF | TGCGCCAGCAGCTTGGGCCACGGGACTGGGGCCAACGTCCTGACTTTC
. | . | TRBJ2-7 | TRBV3-1/TRBV3-2 | CASSQGSGEQYF | TGTGCCAGCAGCCAGGGATCGGGGGAGCAGTACTTC
. | TRBD2 | TRBJ2-1 | TRBV3-1/TRBV3-2 | CASSQDAGGSEQFF | TGTGCCAGCAGCCAAGATGCGGGGGGCAGTGAGCAGTTCTTC
. | . | TRBJ2-3 | TRBV3-1/TRBV3-2 | CASSQEYGISDTQYF | TGTGCCAGCAGCCAAGAATACGGGATCTCGGATACGCAGTATTTT